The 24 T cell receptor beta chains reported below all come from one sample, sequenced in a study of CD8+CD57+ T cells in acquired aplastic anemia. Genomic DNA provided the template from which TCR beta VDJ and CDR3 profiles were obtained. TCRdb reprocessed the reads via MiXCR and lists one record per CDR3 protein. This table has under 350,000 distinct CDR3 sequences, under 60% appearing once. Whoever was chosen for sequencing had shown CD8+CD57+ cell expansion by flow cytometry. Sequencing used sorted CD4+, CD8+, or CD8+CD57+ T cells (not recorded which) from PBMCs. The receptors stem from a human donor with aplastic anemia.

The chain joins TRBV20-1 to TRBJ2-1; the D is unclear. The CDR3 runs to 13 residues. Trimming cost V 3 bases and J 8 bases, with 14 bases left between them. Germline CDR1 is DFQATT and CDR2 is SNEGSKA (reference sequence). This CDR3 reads CSASGTRLDEQFF. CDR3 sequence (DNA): TGCAGTGCTAGCGGCACACGTTTAGATGAGCAGTTCTTC.

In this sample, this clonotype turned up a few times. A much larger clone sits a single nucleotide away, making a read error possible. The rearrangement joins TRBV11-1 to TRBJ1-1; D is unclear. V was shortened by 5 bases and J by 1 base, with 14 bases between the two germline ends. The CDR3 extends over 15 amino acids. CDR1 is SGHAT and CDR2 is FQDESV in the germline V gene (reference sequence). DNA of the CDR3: TGTGCCAGCAGCGTAAGACAAGGGCCGAACACTGAAGCTTTCTTT. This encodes CASSVRQGPNTEAFF.

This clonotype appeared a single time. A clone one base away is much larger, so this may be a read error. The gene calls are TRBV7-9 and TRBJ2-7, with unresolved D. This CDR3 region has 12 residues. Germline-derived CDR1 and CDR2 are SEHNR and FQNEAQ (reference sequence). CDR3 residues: CASRQQIYERYF. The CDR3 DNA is TGCGCCAGCAGGCAACAGATTTACGAGCGGTACTTC.

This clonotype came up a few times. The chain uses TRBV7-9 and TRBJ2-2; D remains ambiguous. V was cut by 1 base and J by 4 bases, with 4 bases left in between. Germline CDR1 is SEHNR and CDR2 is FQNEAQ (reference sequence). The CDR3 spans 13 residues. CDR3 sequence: CASSLDSTGELFF. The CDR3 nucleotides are TGTGCCAGCAGCTTAGACAGCACCGGGGAGCTGTTTTTT.

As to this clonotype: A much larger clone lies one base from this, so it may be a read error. CDR3 amino acids: CASTYQGKGNTIYF. In DNA form, the CDR3 reads TGTGCCAGCACTTATCAGGGGAAAGGAAACACCATATATTTT. This chain joins TRBV5-6 and TRBJ1-3; D may be TRBD1 (6 bases). V lost 6 bases and J 4 bases, leaving 14 bases between the germline ends. The CDR3 extends over 14 amino acids. Germline-derived CDR1 and CDR2 are SGHDT and YYEEEE. Full variable domain (missing parts from reference TRBV5-6 and TRBJ1-3): DAGVTQSPTHLIKTRGQQVTLRCSPKSGHDTVSWYQQALGQGPQFIFQYYEEEERQRGNFPDRFSGHQFPNYSSELNVNALLLGDSALYLCASTYQGKGNTIYFGEGSWLTVV.

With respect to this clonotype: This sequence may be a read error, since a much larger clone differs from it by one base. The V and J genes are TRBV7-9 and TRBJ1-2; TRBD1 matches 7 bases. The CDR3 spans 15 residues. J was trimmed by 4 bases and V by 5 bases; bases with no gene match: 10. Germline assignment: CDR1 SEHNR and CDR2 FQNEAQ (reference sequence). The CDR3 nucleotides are TGTGCCAGCAGCGCAGTGGGAGGGGGCGGCTATGGCTACACCTTC. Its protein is CASSAVGGGGYGYTF. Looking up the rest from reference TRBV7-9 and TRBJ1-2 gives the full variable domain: DTGVSQNPRHKITKRGQNVTFRCDPISEHNRLYWYRQTLGQGPEFLTYFQNEAQLEKSRLLSDRFSAERPKGSFSTLEIQRTEQGDSAMYLCASSAVGGGGYGYTFGSGTRLTVV.

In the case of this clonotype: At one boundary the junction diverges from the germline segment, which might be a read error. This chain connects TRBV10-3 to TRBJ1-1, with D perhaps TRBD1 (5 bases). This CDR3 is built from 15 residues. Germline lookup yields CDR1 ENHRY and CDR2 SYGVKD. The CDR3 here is CVISDSGGPNTEAFF. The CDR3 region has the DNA TGTGTCATCAGTGACTCCGGGGGTCCGAACACTGAAGCTTTCTTT.

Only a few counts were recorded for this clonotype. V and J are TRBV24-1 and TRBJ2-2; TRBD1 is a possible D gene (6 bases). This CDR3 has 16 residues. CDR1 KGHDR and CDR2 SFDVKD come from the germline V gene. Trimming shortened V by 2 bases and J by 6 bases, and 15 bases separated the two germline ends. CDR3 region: CATSDSIRGSAGELFF. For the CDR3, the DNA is TGTGCCACCAGTGATTCGATCAGGGGAAGTGCCGGGGAGCTGTTTTTT.

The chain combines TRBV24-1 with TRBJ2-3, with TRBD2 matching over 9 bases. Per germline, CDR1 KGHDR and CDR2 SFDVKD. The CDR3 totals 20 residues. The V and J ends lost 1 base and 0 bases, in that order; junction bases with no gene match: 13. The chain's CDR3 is CATSDFKTSGIASSTDTQYF. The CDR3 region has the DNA TGTGCCACCAGTGATTTTAAGACTAGCGGAATCGCCTCTAGCACAGATACGCAGTATTTT.

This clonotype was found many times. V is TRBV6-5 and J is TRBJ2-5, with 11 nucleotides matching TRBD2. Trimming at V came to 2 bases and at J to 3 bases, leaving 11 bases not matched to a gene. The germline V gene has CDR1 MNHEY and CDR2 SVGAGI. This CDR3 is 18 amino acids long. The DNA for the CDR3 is TGTGCCAGCAGTTACGGGATAGCGGGAGGGCCCAACAAAGAGACCCAGTACTTC. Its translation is CASSYGIAGGPNKETQYF.

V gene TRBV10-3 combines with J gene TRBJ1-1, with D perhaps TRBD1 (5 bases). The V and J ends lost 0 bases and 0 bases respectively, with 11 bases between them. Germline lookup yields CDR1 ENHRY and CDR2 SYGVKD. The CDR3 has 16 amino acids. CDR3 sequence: CAISESGVTVNTEAFF. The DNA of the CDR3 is TGTGCCATCAGTGAGTCTGGTGTGACAGTGAACACTGAAGCTTTCTTT.

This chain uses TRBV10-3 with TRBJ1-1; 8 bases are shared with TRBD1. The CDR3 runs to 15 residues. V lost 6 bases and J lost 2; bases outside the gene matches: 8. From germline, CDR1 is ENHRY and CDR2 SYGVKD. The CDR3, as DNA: TGTGCCATCAGGGACAGGGAGGAGGTTAACACTGAAGCTTTCTTT. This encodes CAIRDREEVNTEAFF.

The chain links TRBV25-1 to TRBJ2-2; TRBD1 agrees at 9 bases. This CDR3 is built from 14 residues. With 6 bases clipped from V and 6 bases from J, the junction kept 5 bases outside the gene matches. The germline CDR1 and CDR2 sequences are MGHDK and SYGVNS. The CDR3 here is CASRRTGDAGELFF. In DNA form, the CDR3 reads TGTGCCAGCAGAAGGACAGGGGATGCCGGGGAGCTGTTTTTT.

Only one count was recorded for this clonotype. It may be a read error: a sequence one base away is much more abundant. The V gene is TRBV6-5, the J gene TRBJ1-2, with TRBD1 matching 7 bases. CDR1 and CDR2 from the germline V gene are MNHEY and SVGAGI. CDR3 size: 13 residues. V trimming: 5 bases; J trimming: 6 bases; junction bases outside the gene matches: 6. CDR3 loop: CASSGTAINGYTF. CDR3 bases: TGTGCCAGCAGTGGGACAGCCATCAATGGCTACACCTTC.

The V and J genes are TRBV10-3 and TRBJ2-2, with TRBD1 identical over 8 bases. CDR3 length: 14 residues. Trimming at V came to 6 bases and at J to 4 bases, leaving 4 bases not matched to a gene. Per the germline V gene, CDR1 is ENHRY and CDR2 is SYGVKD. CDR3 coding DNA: TGTGCCATCAGCCCGGGACAGGTCACCGGGGAGCTGTTTTTT. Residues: CAISPGQVTGELFF.

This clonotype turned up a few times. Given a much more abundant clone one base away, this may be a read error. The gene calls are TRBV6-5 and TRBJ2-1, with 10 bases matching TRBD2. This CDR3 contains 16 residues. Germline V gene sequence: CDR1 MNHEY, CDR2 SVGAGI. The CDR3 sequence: CASSFIAAGGYSEQFF. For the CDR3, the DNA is TGTGCCAGCAGTTTCATCGCAGCGGGGGGGTACAGTGAGCAGTTCTTC.

In DNA form, the CDR3 reads TGCAGCGTTACGAGGGGAGATCCGAACACTGAAGCTTTCTTT. Protein product: CSVTRGDPNTEAFF. The V and J genes are TRBV29-1 and TRBJ1-1; weak D call: TRBD1 (5 bases). CDR1 is SQVTM, CDR2 ANQGSEA, per germline. V was shortened by 5 bases and J by 1 base, with 14 bases between the two germline ends. This CDR3 contains 14 residues. Full variable domain (remainder filled in from reference TRBV29-1 and TRBJ1-1): SAVISQKPSRDICQRGTSLTIQCQVDSQVTMMFWYRQQPGQSLTLIATANQGSEATYESGFVIDKFPISRPNLTFSTLTVSNMSPEDSSIYLCSVTRGDPNTEAFFGQGTRLTVV.

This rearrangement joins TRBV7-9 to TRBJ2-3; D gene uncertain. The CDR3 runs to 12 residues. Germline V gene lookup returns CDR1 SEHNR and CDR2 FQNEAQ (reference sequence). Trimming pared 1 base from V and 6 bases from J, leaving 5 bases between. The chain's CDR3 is CASSLVEDTQYF. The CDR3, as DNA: TGTGCCAGCAGCTTAGTGGAGGATACGCAGTATTTT.

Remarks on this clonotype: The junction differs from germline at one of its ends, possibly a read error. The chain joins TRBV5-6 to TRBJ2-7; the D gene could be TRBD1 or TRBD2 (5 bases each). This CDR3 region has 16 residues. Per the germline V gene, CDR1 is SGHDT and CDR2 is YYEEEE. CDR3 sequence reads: CSSSLRTGKGEYEQYF. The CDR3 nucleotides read TGTTCCAGCAGCTTGCGGACCGGGAAAGGGGAATACGAGCAGTACTTC.

This CDR3 is CASSRGQLNIQYF. The DNA of the CDR3 is TGTGCCAGCTCCCGGGGACAGTTAAACATTCAGTACTTC. This chain joins TRBV18 and TRBJ2-4, with 7 bases that match TRBD1. There are 13 residues in the CDR3. Unmatched junction bases numbered 5, after V lost 6 bases and J lost 6 bases. The V gene's germline CDR1 is KGHSH and CDR2 LQKENI. The full variable domain, in which reference TRBV18 and TRBJ2-4 provide the parts outside the CDR3, is NAGVMQNPRHLVRRRGQEARLRCSPMKGHSHVYWYRQLPEEGLKFMVYLQKENIIDESGMPKERFSAEFPKEGPSILRIQQVVRGDSAAYFCASSRGQLNIQYFGAGTRLSVL.

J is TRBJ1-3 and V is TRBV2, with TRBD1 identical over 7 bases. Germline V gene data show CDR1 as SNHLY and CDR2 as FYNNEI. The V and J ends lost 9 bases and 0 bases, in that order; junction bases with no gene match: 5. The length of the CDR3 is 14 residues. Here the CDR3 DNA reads TGTGCCAGAACGACAGGGAACTCTGGAAACACCATATATTTT. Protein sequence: CARTTGNSGNTIYF.

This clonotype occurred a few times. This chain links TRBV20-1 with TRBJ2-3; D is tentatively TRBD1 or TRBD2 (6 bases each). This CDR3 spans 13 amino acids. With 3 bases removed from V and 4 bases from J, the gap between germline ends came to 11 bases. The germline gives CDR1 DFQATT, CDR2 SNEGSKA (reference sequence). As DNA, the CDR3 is TGCAGTGCTAGTCGGGGGCGCTCAGATACGCAGTATTTT. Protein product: CSASRGRSDTQYF.

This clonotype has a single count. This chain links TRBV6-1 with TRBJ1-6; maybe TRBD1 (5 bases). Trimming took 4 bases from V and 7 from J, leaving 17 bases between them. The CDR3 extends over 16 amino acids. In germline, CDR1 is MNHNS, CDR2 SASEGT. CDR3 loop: CASSAMGRETNSPLHF. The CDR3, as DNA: TGTGCCAGCAGTGCAATGGGACGAGAAACAAATTCACCCCTCCACTTT.

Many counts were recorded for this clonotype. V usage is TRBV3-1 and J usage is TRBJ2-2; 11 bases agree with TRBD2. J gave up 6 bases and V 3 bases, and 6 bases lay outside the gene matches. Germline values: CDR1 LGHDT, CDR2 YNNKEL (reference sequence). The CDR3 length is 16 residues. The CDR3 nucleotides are TGTGCCAGCAGCCAGTTTACTAGCGGGAGACCCGGGGAGCTGTTTTTT. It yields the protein CASSQFTSGRPGELFF.